A single sample is the source of the 3 T cell receptor beta chains below, sequenced in a study of blood T cell repertoires in COVID-19. The data were produced by immunoSEQ multiplex PCR, yet TCRdb's version contains in-frame clones alone and is incomplete. The sample contains approximately 170,000 clones, approximately 87% of which appear only once. Sequenced: peripheral blood. The receptors here all came from a woman in her 70s with acute or convalescent COVID-19.

The V call is TRBV19, the J call TRBJ1-3, with unresolved D. Between the trimmed V and J ends, which lost 4 bases and 2 bases, there was a span of 3 bases. Germline V gene data show CDR1 as LNHDA and CDR2 as SQIVND (reference sequence). CDR3 length: 12 residues. The CDR3 loop reads CASSNTGNTIYF. CDR3 nucleotides: TGTGCCAGTAGTAACACTGGAAACACCATATATTTT.

This clone has more than one count but fewer than ten. V gene TRBV3-1 (or the pseudogene TRBV3-2) combines with J gene TRBJ2-3, with a tentative D call TRBD1 (6 bases). CDR3 length: 14 residues. V was trimmed by 3 bases and J by 0 bases, leaving 7 bases between them. In germline, CDR1 is LGHDT, CDR2 YNNKEL (reference sequence). CDR3 nucleotide sequence: TGTGCCAGCAGCCAGAGGGGGAGCACAGATACGCAGTATTTT. Translation: CASSQRGSTDTQYF.

V and J are TRBV28 and TRBJ2-1, with D possibly being TRBD2 (5 bases). Per the germline V gene, CDR1 is MDHEN and CDR2 is SYDVKM. The CDR3 has 14 amino acids. V shed 6 bases and J shed 3 bases, with 12 bases lying between them. CDR3 sequence: CASSPGGFYNEQFF. CDR3 DNA sequence: TGTGCCAGCAGCCCGGGCGGGTTCTACAATGAGCAGTTCTTC.